This T cell receptor beta chain is from a study of cytotoxic CD8 clonotypes in ibrutinib-treated CLL. Study-wide context: In all, about eleven patients were relapsed/refractory, some 14 were treatment-naive and fewer than 18 were IGHV unmutated.

Points from the study as a whole: Clonality, elevated at ibrutinib response, dropped back toward baseline at progression. On treatment, the uncommon public clonotypes contracted or remained stable.

The CDR3 is made up of 15 amino acids. CDR1 is MNHNS, CDR2 SASEGT, per germline. V lost 8 bases and J lost 5, with 16 bases in between. Sequenced by immunoSEQ multiplex PCR; TCRdb stores in-frame clones only, minus some. Here the sample spans fewer than 10,000 clones, approximately 77% being singletons. This clone occurred a few times. Its specificity is not known. The TCR originated in a human donor with chronic lymphocytic leukemia. This sequence joins TRBV6-1 and TRBJ1-6; a possible D gene is TRBD1 (6 bases). Sequencing used PBMCs, obtained before ibrutinib treatment. This chain's CDR3 is CASATWAGDNSPLHF. The CDR3 DNA sequence: TGTGCCAGCGCCACCTGGGCAGGGGATAATTCACCCCTCCACTTT.